This T cell receptor (beta chain) came from a study of blood T cell repertoires in COVID-19. TCRdb's table, derived via immunoSEQ multiplex PCR, lists solely in-frame clones and lacks some. This sample has hundreds of thousands of clones, with around nine tenths found just once. V was clipped by 9 bases and J by 0 bases; unmatched bases: 11. Germline CDR1 and CDR2: LNHDA and SQIVND (reference sequence). The CDR3 runs 16 residues. The chain carries TRBV19 and TRBJ2-1; 7 bases line up with TRBD2. Source material: peripheral blood. The source is a woman aged 45 to 65 with active or convalescent COVID-19. CDR3 DNA sequence: TGTGCCAGCGGATTTAGAGCTAGCGGCTCCTACAATGAGCAGTTCTTC. It yields the protein CASGFRASGSYNEQFF.